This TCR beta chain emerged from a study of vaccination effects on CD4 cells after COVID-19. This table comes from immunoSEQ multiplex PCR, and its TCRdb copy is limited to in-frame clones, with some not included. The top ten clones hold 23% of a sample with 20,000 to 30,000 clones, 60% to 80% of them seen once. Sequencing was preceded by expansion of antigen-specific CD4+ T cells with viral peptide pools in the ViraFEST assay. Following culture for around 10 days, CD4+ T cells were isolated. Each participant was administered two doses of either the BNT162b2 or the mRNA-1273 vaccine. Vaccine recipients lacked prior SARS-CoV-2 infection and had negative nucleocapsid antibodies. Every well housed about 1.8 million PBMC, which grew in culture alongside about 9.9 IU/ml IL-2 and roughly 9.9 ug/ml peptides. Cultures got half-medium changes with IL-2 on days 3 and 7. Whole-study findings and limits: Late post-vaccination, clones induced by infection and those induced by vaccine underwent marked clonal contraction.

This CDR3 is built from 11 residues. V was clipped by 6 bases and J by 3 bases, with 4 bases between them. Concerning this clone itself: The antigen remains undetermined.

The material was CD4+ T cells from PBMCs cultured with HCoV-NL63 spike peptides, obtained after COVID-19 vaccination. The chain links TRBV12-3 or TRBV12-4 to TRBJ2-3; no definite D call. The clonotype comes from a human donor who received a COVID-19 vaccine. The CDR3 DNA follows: TGTGCCAGCAGCCAGACAGATACGCAGTATTTT. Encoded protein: CASSQTDTQYF.